One and the same sample provided the 18 T cell receptor beta chains below, sequenced in a study of blood T cell repertoires in COVID-19. Data came from immunoSEQ multiplex PCR; TCRdb stores just in-frame clones and leaves some out. This sample has roughly 240,000 clones, with around 83% found just once. The material sequenced was peripheral blood. Source of these receptors: a man aged 18 to 29 with active or convalescent COVID-19.

This chain links TRBV27 with TRBJ1-6, with D possibly being TRBD1 (6 bases). Deletions cut 1 base from V and 7 bases from J, with 11 bases between. The CDR3 extends over 15 amino acids. Germline loops: CDR1 MNHEY, CDR2 SMNVEV (reference sequence). CDR3 region: CASSLWGHANSPLHF. The CDR3 DNA sequence: TGTGCCAGCAGTTTATGGGGACACGCCAATTCACCCCTCCACTTT.

V and J are TRBV29-1 and TRBJ2-2; TRBD1 matches 7 bases. The CDR3 sequence is 14 residues long. After removal of 4 bases from V and 2 bases from J, the junction contained 4 bases not matched to a gene. Germline values: CDR1 SQVTM, CDR2 ANQGSEA. The CDR3: CSVVGTVNTGELFF. In DNA, the CDR3 is TGCAGCGTTGTCGGGACAGTCAACACCGGGGAGCTGTTTTTT.

The chain employs TRBV9 and TRBJ2-6; 10 bases are shared with TRBD1. Trimming at V came to 2 bases and at J to 2 bases, leaving 7 bases not matched to a gene. Germline V lookup: CDR1 SGDLS, CDR2 YYNGEE. CDR3 length equals 18 residues. Written as DNA, the CDR3 is TGTGCCAGCAGCGTCGGGACAGGGGTTGGCGCTGGGGCCAACGTCCTGACTTTC. Translating it yields CASSVGTGVGAGANVLTF.

The J gene is TRBJ1-2, the V gene TRBV19; a possible D gene is TRBD1 (6 bases). CDR3 size: 15 residues. Germline values: CDR1 LNHDA, CDR2 SQIVND (reference sequence). V gave up 4 bases and J gave up 4 bases, with 16 bases separating them. The CDR3 coding sequence is TGTGCCAGTAGTACTCACAGGGCCTCTAGCTATGGCTACACCTTC. Its translation is CASSTHRASSYGYTF. Supplemented by reference TRBV19 and TRBJ1-2, the full variable domain reads DGGITQSPKYLFRKEGQNVTLSCEQNLNHDAMYWYRQDPGQGLRLIYYSQIVNDFQKGDIAEGYSVSREKKESFPLTVTSAQKNPTAFYLCASSTHRASSYGYTFGSGTRLTVV.

The chain is built from TRBV5-1 and TRBJ1-2; TRBD1 aligns across 8 bases. V dropped 8 bases and J dropped 8; count of bases not matched to a gene: 11. CDR1 SGHRS and CDR2 YFSETQ come from the germline V gene. This CDR3 region has 13 residues. DNA of the CDR3: TGCGCCAGTAGAGAGGCGACAGGGGACGGCTACACCTTC. Translated, it gives CASREATGDGYTF. Filled out from reference TRBV5-1 and TRBJ1-2, the complete variable domain reads KAGVTQTPRYLIKTRGQQVTLSCSPISGHRSVSWYQQTPGQGLQFLFEYFSETQRNKGNFPGRFSGRQFSNSRSEMNVSTLELGDSALYLCASREATGDGYTFGSGTRLTVV.

The rearrangement joins TRBV5-1 to TRBJ1-1, with TRBD1 identical over 8 bases. Germline lookup yields CDR1 SGHRS and CDR2 YFSETQ. The CDR3 has 16 amino acids. Unmatched junction bases numbered 13, after V lost 6 bases and J lost 3 bases. In nucleotides, the CDR3 is TGCGCCAGCACCCTCACAGGGGGGCAAGGGTACACTGAAGCTTTCTTT. Protein: CASTLTGGQGYTEAFF.

A few counts support this clone. The junction shows a germline mismatch at one end, possibly a read error. Within the sample, other DNA sequences also encode this same CDR3. The chain recombines TRBV7-7 with TRBJ2-2, with TRBD2 as a possible D gene (7 bases). From germline, CDR1 is SSHAT and CDR2 FNYEAQ (reference sequence). CDR3 length equals 16 residues. This CDR3 is CASSLEGGLNTGELFF. As DNA, the CDR3 is TGTGCTAGCAGCTTAGAGGGGGGGCTGAACACCGGGGAGCTGTTTTTT.

This clone was counted between two and nine times. The chain links TRBV7-9 to TRBJ1-1; 7 bases line up with TRBD1. The CDR3 loop spans 16 amino acids. Trimming took 5 bases from V and 3 from J; bases not matched to a gene: 12. CDR1 is SEHNR, CDR2 FQNEAQ, per germline (reference sequence). The CDR3 loop reads CASSTTDRVTDTEAFF. As DNA, the CDR3 is TGTGCCAGCAGCACAACCGACAGGGTGACGGACACTGAAGCTTTCTTT.

The gene calls are TRBV4-1 and TRBJ1-2, with TRBD1 matching 7 bases. The germline CDR1 and CDR2 sequences are MGHRA and YSYEKL. The CDR3 is 16 residues long. With 2 bases clipped from V and 4 bases from J, the junction kept 10 bases outside the gene matches. CDR3 DNA sequence: TGCGCCAGCAGCCAACCGGGACAGATCCTCTTCTATGGCTACACCTTC. It encodes CASSQPGQILFYGYTF.

The chain joins TRBV11-2 to TRBJ1-1; D is perhaps TRBD1 (5 bases). Trimming shortened V by 4 bases and J by 2 bases, and 11 bases separated the two germline ends. CDR1 SGHAT and CDR2 FQNNGV come from the germline V gene. The CDR3 consists of 14 residues. CDR3 protein: CASSYGGANTEAFF. In DNA form, the CDR3 reads TGTGCCAGCAGCTATGGAGGGGCAAACACTGAAGCTTTCTTT.

This clone was found a few times. The chain carries TRBV6-5 and TRBJ1-3, with D uncertain. Trimming took off 10 bases at V and 4 bases at J, with 14 bases between the two ends. Germline CDR1 MNHEY, CDR2 SVGAGI. The CDR3 spans 13 residues. CDR3 amino acids: CATATRNGNTIYF. CDR3 nucleotide sequence: TGTGCCACCGCAACCAGAAACGGAAACACCATATATTTT.

This clone was seen only a few times. This rearrangement joins TRBV18 to TRBJ1-1; D unresolved. Germline V gene lookup returns CDR1 KGHSH and CDR2 LQKENI. There are 15 residues in the CDR3. V was cut by 4 bases and J by 2 bases, with 14 bases left in between. The CDR3 spells CASSLSQRENTEAFF. CDR3 DNA: TGTGCCAGCTCACTTTCCCAGAGGGAAAACACTGAAGCTTTCTTT. Drawing the rest from reference TRBV18 and TRBJ1-1, the complete variable domain is NAGVMQNPRHLVRRRGQEARLRCSPMKGHSHVYWYRQLPEEGLKFMVYLQKENIIDESGMPKERFSAEFPKEGPSILRIQQVVRGDSAAYFCASSLSQRENTEAFFGQGTRLTVV.

This chain connects TRBV9 to TRBJ2-5; D not resolved. Between the trimmed V and J ends, which lost 0 bases and 4 bases, there was a span of 10 bases. The germline gives CDR1 SGDLS, CDR2 YYNGEE. There are 14 residues in the CDR3. For the CDR3, the DNA is TGTGCCAGCAGCGTAGCGTCCCGAGCAGAGACCCAGTACTTC. Translated: CASSVASRAETQYF.

The rearrangement links TRBV6-4 to TRBJ1-5; D is unresolved. In germline, CDR1 is MRHNA, CDR2 SNTAGT. Deletions cut 3 bases from V and 9 bases from J, with 12 bases between. The CDR3 covers 13 residues. The CDR3: CASSESGNGPQHF. The CDR3 coding sequence is TGTGCCAGCAGTGAGTCGGGAAATGGGCCCCAGCATTTT.

V is TRBV5-1 and J is TRBJ1-1; D is unresolved. The ends were cut back, 4 bases at V and 0 bases at J, with 10 bases in the middle. Germline CDR1 is SGHRS and CDR2 is YFSETQ. The CDR3 length is 14 residues. As DNA, the CDR3 is TGCGCCAGCAGCCTAGGACTCATGAACACTGAAGCTTTCTTT. Translated, it gives CASSLGLMNTEAFF.

The chain couples TRBV7-3 to TRBJ1-4, with D possibly TRBD1 on 6 matching bases. V lost 2 bases and J lost 0, with 10 bases in between. CDR3 length: 16 amino acids. The germline V gene encodes CDR1 SGHTA and CDR2 FQGTGA. CDR3 DNA sequence: TGTGCCAGCAGCTTATGGGACACCCCAACTAATGAAAAACTGTTTTTT. Protein sequence: CASSLWDTPTNEKLFF.

The rearrangement joins TRBV6-5 to TRBJ2-3, with TRBD2 matching over 9 bases. The ends lost 5 bases at V and 8 bases at J; junction bases unmatched: 8. Per germline, CDR1 MNHEY and CDR2 SVGAGI. The CDR3 runs 14 residues. For the CDR3, the DNA is TGTGCCAGCAGTCAACCGGGACTAGCAACTACGCAGTATTTT. This gives the protein CASSQPGLATTQYF.

The chain links TRBV5-4 to TRBJ2-4, with D perhaps matching TRBD1 (8 bases). The CDR3 covers 14 residues. Germline assignment: CDR1 SGHNT and CDR2 YYREEE (reference sequence). The V gene lost 3 bases and the J gene lost 8 bases, with 15 bases spanning the gap. CDR3 amino acids: CASSWQGAGDIQYF. The CDR3 nucleotides read TGTGCCAGCAGCTGGCAGGGGGCGGGGGACATTCAGTACTTC.